Sequencing of this T cell receptor (beta chain) was carried out in a study of regulatory T cells in long-lasting Graves disease. The CDR3 is made up of 15 amino acids. Trimming shortened V by 3 bases and J by 5 bases, and 11 bases separated the two germline ends. Combining iRepertoire HTBI primers with Arm-PCR of CDR3 regions, the authors built TCR beta libraries. Using its own MiXCR run on the multiplex PCR reads, TCRdb lists one record per CDR3 protein. The table shows 450,000 or so distinct CDR3 sequences, with approximately 23% occurring only once. Time point: persistent/refractory GD, antithyroid drugs over 5 years with positive TRAb. Preparation of the TCR library used RNA extracted from PBMCs. In this sample, this clonotype turned up many times.

This TCR came from a female donor with Graves disease. This sample comprised peripheral blood mononuclear cells (PBMCs), obtained when the disease was refractory, from a patient treated with antithyroid drugs. The genes are TRBV12-3 or TRBV12-4 and TRBJ1-6, with D possibly being TRBD1 (6 bases). For the CDR3, the DNA is TGTGCCAGCAGTTTCGCCAGGGGCAATAATTCACCCCTCCACTTT. As protein: CASSFARGNNSPLHF.